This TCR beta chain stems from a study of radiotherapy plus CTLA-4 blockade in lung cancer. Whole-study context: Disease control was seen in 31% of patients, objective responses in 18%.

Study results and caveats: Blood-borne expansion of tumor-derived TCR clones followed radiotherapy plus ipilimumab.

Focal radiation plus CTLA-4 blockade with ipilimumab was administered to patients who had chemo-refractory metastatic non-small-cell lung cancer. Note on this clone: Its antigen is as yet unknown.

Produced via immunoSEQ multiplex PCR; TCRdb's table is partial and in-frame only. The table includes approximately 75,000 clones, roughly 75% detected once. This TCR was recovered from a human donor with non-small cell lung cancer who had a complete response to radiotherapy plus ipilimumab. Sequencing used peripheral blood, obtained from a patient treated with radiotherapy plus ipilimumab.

CDR3 in amino acids: CASSSGTCNEKLFF. DNA of the CDR3: TGTGCCAGCAGTTCCGGGACATGTAATGAAAAACTGTTTTTT. V is TRBV6-8 and J is TRBJ1-4, with D possibly matching TRBD1 (6 bases). The V end lost 4 bases, the J end lost 4 bases, and 10 bases lay between the germline ends. Germline V gene lookup returns CDR1 MNHGY and CDR2 SAAAGT. This CDR3 has 14 amino acids.